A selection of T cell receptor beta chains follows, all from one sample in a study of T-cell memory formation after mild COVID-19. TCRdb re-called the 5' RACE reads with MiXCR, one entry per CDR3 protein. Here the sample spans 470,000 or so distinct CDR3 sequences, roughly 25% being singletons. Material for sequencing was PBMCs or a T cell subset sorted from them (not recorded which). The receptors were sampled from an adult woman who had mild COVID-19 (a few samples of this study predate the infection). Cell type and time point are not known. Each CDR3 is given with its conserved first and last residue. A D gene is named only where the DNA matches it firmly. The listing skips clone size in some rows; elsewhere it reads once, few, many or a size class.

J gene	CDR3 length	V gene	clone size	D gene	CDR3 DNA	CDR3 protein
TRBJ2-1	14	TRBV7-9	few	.	TGTGCCAGCAGCCTCCAGAGGGGGGACAATGAGCAGTTCTTC	CASSLQRGDNEQFF
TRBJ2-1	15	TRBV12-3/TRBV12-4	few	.	TGTGCCAGCAGTTTGGAGGGGGGGACCTACAATGAGCAGTTCTTC	CASSLEGGTYNEQFF
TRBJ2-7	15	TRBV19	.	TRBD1	TGTGCCAGTAGGGACAGGACGCTTAGCTCCTACGAGCAGTACTTC	CASRDRTLSSYEQYF
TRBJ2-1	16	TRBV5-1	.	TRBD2	TGCGCCAGCAGCGGCGGGAGGGCCTCGTCCTACAATGAGCAGTTCTTC	CASSGGRASSYNEQFF
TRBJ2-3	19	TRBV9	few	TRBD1	TGTGCCAGCAGCGCGGGCAGATCGTGGGGGACAGTACCCACAGATACGCAGTATTTT	CASSAGRSWGTVPTDTQYF
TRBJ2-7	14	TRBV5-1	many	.	TGCGCCAGCGGCTCCGACGGCGCACTCTACGAGCAGTACTTC	CASGSDGALYEQYF
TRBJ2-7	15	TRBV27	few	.	TGTGCCAGCAGTTTAATTGGGGCCCATACCTACGAGCAGTACTTC	CASSLIGAHTYEQYF
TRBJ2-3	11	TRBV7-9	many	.	TGTTTAACATGGGAGGCAGATACGCAGTATTTT	CLTWEADTQYF
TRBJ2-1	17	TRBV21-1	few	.	TGTGCCAGCAGCGGACAACAGGCGGTGAGCTCCTACAATGAGCAGTTCTTC	CASSGQQAVSSYNEQFF
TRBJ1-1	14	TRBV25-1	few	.	TGTGCCAGCAGTGACTGGAGTCAGGGTATTGAAGCTTTCTTT	CASSDWSQGIEAFF
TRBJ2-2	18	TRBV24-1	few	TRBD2	TGTGCCACCAGTGATGCCTGGGGTAGCGGGGTTAACACCGGGGAGCTGTTTTTT	CATSDAWGSGVNTGELFF
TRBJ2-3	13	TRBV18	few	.	TGTGCCAGCTCACCGGCAGCCGCAGATACGCAGTATTTT	CASSPAAADTQYF
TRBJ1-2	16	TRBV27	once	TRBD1	TGTGCCAGCAGCTCTGACGTTGGGACAGGGCCCTATGGCTACACCTTC	CASSSDVGTGPYGYTF
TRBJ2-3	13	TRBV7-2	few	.	TGTGCCAGCAGCCCCTCCTCCGGAGATACGCAGTATTTT	CASSPSSGDTQYF
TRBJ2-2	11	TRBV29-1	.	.	TGCAGCGTATCTTTCACCGGGGAGCTGTTTTTT	CSVSFTGELFF
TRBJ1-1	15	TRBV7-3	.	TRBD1	TGTGCCAGCAGCATCGCAGGGGGCGTCGGCACTGAAGCTTTCTTT	CASSIAGGVGTEAFF
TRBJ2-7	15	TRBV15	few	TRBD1	TGTGCCACCAGCAGAGAGAGGACAGGGTCCTACGAGCAGTACTTC	CATSRERTGSYEQYF
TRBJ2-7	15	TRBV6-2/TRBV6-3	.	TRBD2	TGTGCCAGCAGACAGATGAGCGGGAGTGTGTACGAGCAGTACTTC	CASRQMSGSVYEQYF
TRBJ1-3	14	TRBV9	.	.	TGTGCCAGCAGTAGACAGACCTCTGGAAACACCATATATTTT	CASSRQTSGNTIYF
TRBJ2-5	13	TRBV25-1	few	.	TGTGCCAGCAGACACCCAGGGGCCCCGACCCAGTACTTC	CASRHPGAPTQYF
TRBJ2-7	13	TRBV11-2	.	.	TGTGCCAGCAGCTTAGGATTCCAGTACGAGCAGTACTTC	CASSLGFQYEQYF
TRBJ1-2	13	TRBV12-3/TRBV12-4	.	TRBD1	TGTGCCAGCAGTTCGACAGGGCCGGATGGCTACACCTTC	CASSSTGPDGYTF
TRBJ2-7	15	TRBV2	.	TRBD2	TGTGCCAGCAGTGAGACGGCGGGAGTTGCCTACGAGCAGTACTTC	CASSETAGVAYEQYF
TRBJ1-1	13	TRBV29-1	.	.	TGCAGCGTCGGAACAGGTCTGAACACTGAAGCTTTCTTT	CSVGTGLNTEAFF
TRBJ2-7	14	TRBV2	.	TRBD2	TGTGCCAGCAGTGATCCCCCGGGAGGATACGAGCAGTACTTC	CASSDPPGGYEQYF
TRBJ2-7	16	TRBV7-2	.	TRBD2	TGTGCCAGCAGCATAAGACTAGCGGGGGGGCAACGCGAGCAGTACTTC	CASSIRLAGGQREQYF
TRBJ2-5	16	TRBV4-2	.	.	TGTGCCAGCAGCCAAGGGCTGGGGATTCCCCAAGAGACCCAGTACTTC	CASSQGLGIPQETQYF
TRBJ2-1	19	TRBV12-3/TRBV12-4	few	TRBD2	TGTGCCAGCAGTTTAGGCGGTAGCAGCGGGAGCAAGGTCTACAATGAGCAGTTCTTC	CASSLGGSSGSKVYNEQFF
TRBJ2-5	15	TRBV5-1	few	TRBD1	TGCGCCAGCAGCCGGACAGGTTCGGGACAAGAGACCCAGTACTTC	CASSRTGSGQETQYF
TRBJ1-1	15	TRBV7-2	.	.	TGTGCCAGCAGCTTATCCGCCCAGAGGAACACTGAAGCTTTCTTT	CASSLSAQRNTEAFF
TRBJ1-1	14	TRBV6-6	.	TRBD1	TGTGCCAGCCGGTACCGGGACAGGGGAACTGAAGCTTTCTTT	CASRYRDRGTEAFF
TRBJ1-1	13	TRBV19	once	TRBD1	TGTGCCGCGCGACAGGGGGCGGGCACTGAAGCTTTCTTT	CAARQGAGTEAFF
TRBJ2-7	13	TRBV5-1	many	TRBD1	TGTGCCAGCAGGGGACAGGGTAGTTACGAGCAGTACTTC	CASRGQGSYEQYF
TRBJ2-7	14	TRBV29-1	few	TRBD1	TGCAGCGTTGCGGACAGGGTCGGCCCCTACGAGCAGTACTTC	CSVADRVGPYEQYF
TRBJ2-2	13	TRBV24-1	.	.	TGTGCCACCCAAGCTGGCGGAGCCGGGGAGCTGTTTTTT	CATQAGGAGELFF
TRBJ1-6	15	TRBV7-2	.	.	TGTGCCAGCACCTCGGCGGGGATTATTAATTCACCCCTCCACTTT	CASTSAGIINSPLHF
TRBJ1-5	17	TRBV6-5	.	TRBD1	TGTGCCAGCAGAGCTGCCCCGACAGGGGCGGCGGGTCAGCCCCAGCATTTT	CASRAAPTGAAGQPQHF
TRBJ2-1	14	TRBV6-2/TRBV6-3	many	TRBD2	TGTGCCAGCGGGACTAGCGGGACTTACAATGAGCAGTTCTTC	CASGTSGTYNEQFF
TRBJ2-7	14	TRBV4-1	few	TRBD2	TGCGCCAGCAGCCAAGGTAGCGGGGGTTCAGGAGAGTACTTC	CASSQGSGGSGEYF
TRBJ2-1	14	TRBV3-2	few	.	TGTGCCAGCAGCCCATGTCCTGGGGACAATGAGCAGTTCTTC	CASSPCPGDNEQFF
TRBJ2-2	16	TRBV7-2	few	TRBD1	TGTGCCAGCAGCCGCTCGGGACAGGTGTACACCGGGGAGCTGTTTTTT	CASSRSGQVYTGELFF
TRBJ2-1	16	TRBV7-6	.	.	TGTGCCAGCAGCTTAGCAGGGACTGTCTCCTCCAATGAGCAGTTCTTC	CASSLAGTVSSNEQFF
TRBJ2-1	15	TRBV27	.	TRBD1	TGTGCCAGCAGTTCGGGACAGGGCTATAACAATGAGCAGTTCTTC	CASSSGQGYNNEQFF
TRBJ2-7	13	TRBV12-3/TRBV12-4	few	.	TGTGCCAGCAAGACAGGCCCTGACGTCGGGCAGTACTTC	CASKTGPDVGQYF
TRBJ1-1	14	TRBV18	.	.	TGTGCCAGCTCACCACAGGGCACCAGGACTGAAGCTTTCTTT	CASSPQGTRTEAFF
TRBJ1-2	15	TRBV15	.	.	TGTGCCACCAGCAGAGATCGAGCAGGGACTTATGGCTACACCTTC	CATSRDRAGTYGYTF
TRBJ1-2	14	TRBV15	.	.	TGTGCCACCAGCAGAGATAGAGCTAACTATGGCTACACCTTC	CATSRDRANYGYTF
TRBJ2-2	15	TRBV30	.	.	TGTGCCTGGAGTGCAGGGCGGGGATGGACCGGGGAGCTGTTTTTT	CAWSAGRGWTGELFF
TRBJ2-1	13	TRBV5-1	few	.	TGCGCCAGCCACGACGGTACCTACAATGAGCAGTTCTTC	CASHDGTYNEQFF